This T cell receptor (beta chain) appears in the sequencing data of a study of T-cell reconstitution after alpha-beta-depleted transplantation in children. Unique molecular identifiers were incorporated during preparation of the TCRbeta library. MiXCR, applied by TCRdb to the PCR reads, yields one record per CDR3 protein. Seen here are hundreds of thousands of distinct CDR3 sequences, roughly 10% observed once, and the top ten hold around 2%. With 2 bases removed from V and 9 bases from J, the gap between germline ends came to 20 bases. CDR1 is LGHNA, CDR2 YSLEER, per germline. The CDR3 contains 16 residues. This clonotype has at least ten counts.

The V and J genes are TRBV4-3 and TRBJ2-1; D is possibly TRBD1 or TRBD2 (6 bases each). Sequenced material: PBMCs, taken before TCRalphabeta/CD19-depleted stem cell transplant. The receptor was isolated from a child aged 2 to 15 with inherited bone marrow failure, due to receive a stem cell transplant. CDR3 DNA: TGCGCCAGCAGCCAATCGGGGGCGGGAAGGAGTTCTGAGCAGTTCTTC. It encodes CASSQSGAGRSSEQFF.